A selection of T cell receptor beta chains follows, all from one sample in a study of blood T cell repertoires in COVID-19. Here immunoSEQ multiplex PCR was the method, and the copy in TCRdb shows in-frame clones only, minus some. The sample includes approximately 330,000 clones, roughly 90% of them seen just once. Material for sequencing was peripheral blood. Source of these receptors: a woman aged 50 to 65 with active or convalescent COVID-19. CDR3s include the opening cysteine and the closing phenylalanine or tryptophan. The order of the fields is D gene, clone size, J gene, V gene, CDR3 DNA, CDR3 protein. The D gene is left open where the match is weak. Not all rows give a size; the values are once, few, many and, for expanded clones, a class.

D gene: .
clone size: .
J gene: TRBJ1-4
V gene: TRBV6-5
CDR3 DNA: TGTGCCAGCAGCGGGCTTCGGGAGGTAAAACTGTTTTTT
CDR3 protein: CASSGLREVKLFF

D gene: TRBD1
clone size: .
J gene: TRBJ1-2
V gene: TRBV15
CDR3 DNA: TGTGCCACCAGCCGGGACAGTCATGGCTACACCTTC
CDR3 protein: CATSRDSHGYTF

D gene: TRBD2
clone size: .
J gene: TRBJ2-1
V gene: TRBV28
CDR3 DNA: TGTGCCAGCAGTCTGGGACTAGCGGGAGGTACTAGCTCCTACAATGAGCAGTTCTTC
CDR3 protein: CASSLGLAGGTSSYNEQFF

D gene: .
clone size: .
J gene: TRBJ2-2
V gene: TRBV5-1
CDR3 DNA: TGCGCCAGCAGCTTTTACCCACTCTCGATGATGAACACCGGGGAGCTGTTTTTT
CDR3 protein: CASSFYPLSMMNTGELFF

D gene: TRBD1
clone size: .
J gene: TRBJ1-5
V gene: TRBV6-5
CDR3 DNA: TGTGCCAGCAGCCGGGACAGGCCCGGTAATCAGCCCCAGCATTTT
CDR3 protein: CASSRDRPGNQPQHF

D gene: .
clone size: .
J gene: TRBJ2-5
V gene: TRBV9
CDR3 DNA: TGTGCCAGCAGCGTAGATATCGCGGTGCAAGAGACCCAGTACTTC
CDR3 protein: CASSVDIAVQETQYF

D gene: TRBD1
clone size: .
J gene: TRBJ1-5
V gene: TRBV6-4
CDR3 DNA: TGTGCCAGCAGTGAGTGGTTACAGGGGGCAGTGAACAATCAGCCCCAGCATTTT
CDR3 protein: CASSEWLQGAVNNQPQHF

D gene: .
clone size: .
J gene: TRBJ2-1
V gene: TRBV18
CDR3 DNA: TGTGCCAGCTCACCCTCGAACCCGGGGAATGAGCAGTTCTTC
CDR3 protein: CASSPSNPGNEQFF

D gene: .
clone size: .
J gene: TRBJ1-5
V gene: TRBV30
CDR3 DNA: TGTGCCTGGGCGGGACACGGCGGGGGGGCCCAGCATTTT
CDR3 protein: CAWAGHGGGAQHF

D gene: TRBD1
clone size: .
J gene: TRBJ2-1
V gene: TRBV2
CDR3 DNA: TGTGCCAGCAGTAAGACAGGGAACTTCTTCTTC
CDR3 protein: CASSKTGNFFF

D gene: .
clone size: .
J gene: TRBJ1-6
V gene: TRBV28
CDR3 DNA: TGTGCCAGCAGTTTAGGGGGGGAGAATTCACCCCTCCACTTT
CDR3 protein: CASSLGGENSPLHF

D gene: TRBD1
clone size: .
J gene: TRBJ1-5
V gene: TRBV6-5
CDR3 DNA: TGTGCCAGCAGGCCTCAGGGGGCAAGTCAGCCCCAGCATTTT
CDR3 protein: CASRPQGASQPQHF

D gene: TRBD2
clone size: .
J gene: TRBJ2-1
V gene: TRBV14
CDR3 DNA: TGTGCCAGCAGCAAGGGACTAGCGGGAGGGCCGGTGCAGTTCTTC
CDR3 protein: CASSKGLAGGPVQFF

D gene: TRBD2
clone size: .
J gene: TRBJ2-3
V gene: TRBV5-1
CDR3 DNA: TGCGCCAGCAGCCGGAGGACTAGCCCGTCGACAGATACGCAGTATTTT
CDR3 protein: CASSRRTSPSTDTQYF

D gene: TRBD2
clone size: .
J gene: TRBJ2-7
V gene: TRBV28
CDR3 DNA: TGTGCCATCGGGCCCGGGGGGAGCCACGAGCAGTACTTC
CDR3 protein: CAIGPGGSHEQYF

D gene: .
clone size: .
J gene: TRBJ2-3
V gene: TRBV30
CDR3 DNA: TGTGCCTGGAGTGTACGCGGCGGGGGCCACCCCGGTACGCAGTATTTT
CDR3 protein: CAWSVRGGGHPGTQYF

D gene: TRBD1
clone size: .
J gene: TRBJ1-2
V gene: TRBV7-2
CDR3 DNA: TGTGCCAGCAGCTTGGGGGTGGGACAGGGGGCGATCTATGGCTACACCTTC
CDR3 protein: CASSLGVGQGAIYGYTF

D gene: TRBD2
clone size: .
J gene: TRBJ2-7
V gene: TRBV19
CDR3 DNA: TGTGCCAGTAGTATAATAGCGGGCGAATCCTACGAGCAGTACTTC
CDR3 protein: CASSIIAGESYEQYF

D gene: TRBD1
clone size: .
J gene: TRBJ1-6
V gene: TRBV7-2
CDR3 DNA: TGTGCCAGCAGCGCCGACAGGGTGGGAAATTCACCCCTCCACTTT
CDR3 protein: CASSADRVGNSPLHF

D gene: .
clone size: .
J gene: TRBJ1-2
V gene: TRBV6-5
CDR3 DNA: TGTGCCAGCATAGCCAGGGCGACCTCTAACTATGGCTACACCTTC
CDR3 protein: CASIARATSNYGYTF

D gene: .
clone size: few
J gene: TRBJ1-5
V gene: TRBV6-4
CDR3 DNA: TGTGCCAGCAGTGAGTCAGGGGGCAATCAGCCCCAGCATTTT
CDR3 protein: CASSESGGNQPQHF

D gene: TRBD2
clone size: few
J gene: TRBJ2-3
V gene: TRBV30
CDR3 DNA: TGTGCCTGGAGTGTACTCGGGGGAGCGGGAACAGATACGCAGTATTTT
CDR3 protein: CAWSVLGGAGTDTQYF

D gene: TRBD2
clone size: .
J gene: TRBJ2-1
V gene: TRBV6-5
CDR3 DNA: TGTGCCAGCAGTCGAGGGACTAGCGGACATCGTGAGCAGTTCTTC
CDR3 protein: CASSRGTSGHREQFF

D gene: .
clone size: .
J gene: TRBJ2-7
V gene: TRBV28
CDR3 DNA: TGTGCCAGCAGTTTCCCCAGGGGGGACGAGCAGTACTTC
CDR3 protein: CASSFPRGDEQYF

D gene: TRBD2
clone size: .
J gene: TRBJ2-1
V gene: TRBV7-2
CDR3 DNA: TGTGCCAGCAGCTCTGTTAGCGGGATCTACAATGAGCAGTTCTTC
CDR3 protein: CASSSVSGIYNEQFF

D gene: TRBD2
clone size: .
J gene: TRBJ2-1
V gene: TRBV14
CDR3 DNA: TGTGCCAGCAGTCTCGGGACTAGCGGCTACAATGAGCAGTTCTTC
CDR3 protein: CASSLGTSGYNEQFF

D gene: .
clone size: once
J gene: TRBJ2-2
V gene: TRBV7-3
CDR3 DNA: TGTGCCAGCAGCACCTCCAGGTCCCTTTCCGGCCACGCCGGGGAGCTGTTTTTT
CDR3 protein: CASSTSRSLSGHAGELFF

D gene: .
clone size: .
J gene: TRBJ2-3
V gene: TRBV11-2
CDR3 DNA: TGTGCCAGCAGCCCCGGGGAGCGGAGCACAGATACGCAGTATTTT
CDR3 protein: CASSPGERSTDTQYF

D gene: TRBD1
clone size: .
J gene: TRBJ1-2
V gene: TRBV28
CDR3 DNA: TGTGCCAGCAGTCTTCAGGGGGCTGGGTTACGGGGTGGCTACACCTTC
CDR3 protein: CASSLQGAGLRGGYTF

D gene: TRBD2
clone size: .
J gene: TRBJ2-5
V gene: TRBV5-5
CDR3 DNA: TGTGCCAGCACGGGGGGGAGCGCCAGACGGCAAGAGACCCAGTACTTC
CDR3 protein: CASTGGSARRQETQYF

D gene: .
clone size: .
J gene: TRBJ1-1
V gene: TRBV24-1
CDR3 DNA: TGTGCCACCAGTGCCCGAACAGGGTCTTCTGAAGCTTTCTTT
CDR3 protein: CATSARTGSSEAFF

D gene: .
clone size: .
J gene: TRBJ1-2
V gene: TRBV21-1
CDR3 DNA: TGTGCCAGCAAAAGGGCCAGGGGGCGCTATGGCTACACCTTC
CDR3 protein: CASKRARGRYGYTF

D gene: TRBD2
clone size: .
J gene: TRBJ2-2
V gene: TRBV27
CDR3 DNA: TGTGCCAGCAGTTTATCCGGGGGACTAGCGGGAGTTACCGGGGAGCTGTTTTTT
CDR3 protein: CASSLSGGLAGVTGELFF

D gene: TRBD2
clone size: .
J gene: TRBJ2-3
V gene: TRBV19
CDR3 DNA: TGTGCCAGTATCAGTAGCGGGGGTTCCGGCACAGATACGCAGTATTTT
CDR3 protein: CASISSGGSGTDTQYF

D gene: .
clone size: .
J gene: TRBJ2-5
V gene: TRBV4-1
CDR3 DNA: TGCGCCAGCAGCCTTGACGGGGAGACCCAGTACTTC
CDR3 protein: CASSLDGETQYF

D gene: .
clone size: .
J gene: TRBJ1-6
V gene: TRBV4-3
CDR3 DNA: TGCGCCAGCAGCCAAGACGACAGTCAAAATTCACCCCTCCACTTT
CDR3 protein: CASSQDDSQNSPLHF

D gene: .
clone size: .
J gene: TRBJ1-6
V gene: TRBV30
CDR3 DNA: TGTGCCTGGAGTGTACTGGGCAGGGGCGATAATTCACCCCTCCACTTT
CDR3 protein: CAWSVLGRGDNSPLHF

D gene: .
clone size: .
J gene: TRBJ2-7
V gene: TRBV5-8
CDR3 DNA: TGTGCCAGCAGCTTCAGAGGGGGGGGGAACGAGCAGTACTTC
CDR3 protein: CASSFRGGGNEQYF

D gene: .
clone size: .
J gene: TRBJ2-1
V gene: TRBV2
CDR3 DNA: TGTGCCAGCAGTGAAGGTACGTTACTCTACAATGAGCAGTTCTTC
CDR3 protein: CASSEGTLLYNEQFF